This T cell receptor beta chain was identified in a study of shared clonotypes between healthy human individuals. Study-wide points: The authors sampled blood alone, and tissue repertoires likely differ. In having few donors, the study represented limited genetic and exposure-history diversity.

The V gene's germline CDR1 is LNHDA and CDR2 SQIVND (reference sequence). After removal of 5 bases from V and 8 bases from J, the junction contained 3 bases not matched to a gene. CDR3 size: 13 residues. Replicate PCRs run on sorted subsets employed 150 to 250 ng DNA, about 27,000 T cell genomes. TCRdb keeps only in-frame clones here, not all; method: immunoSEQ multiplex PCR. The sample comprises 600,000 to 700,000 clones, roughly 73% of which are singletons, and around 2% rests with the top ten. About this clone: The antigen is undetermined.

The clonotype was recovered from a woman under 40 in good health. Sequenced: memory CD4+ T cells sorted from blood. The subset is: CD45RA-negative fraction. This chain connects TRBV19 to TRBJ2-1, with TRBD2 identical over 10 bases. The CDR3: CASSRGLADEQFF. The CDR3, as DNA: TGTGCCAGTAGTCGAGGACTAGCGGATGAGCAGTTCTTC.